These 27 T cell receptor beta chains were all obtained from the same sample, sequenced in a study of identical twins. TCRdb reprocessed the 5' RACE reads with MiXCR, giving one entry per CDR3 protein. The sample consists of some 790,000 distinct CDR3 sequences, approximately 18% of them appearing once. These data also formed part of another study, on T cells expressing NK-cell markers.

Material: PBMCs. The receptor source for this set is a woman aged 18-30 years in good health.

This clonotype was seen only a few times. The V gene is TRBV5-6, the J gene TRBJ2-5; no definite D call. With 4 bases removed from V and 4 bases from J, the gap between germline ends came to 14 bases. Germline assignment: CDR1 SGHDT and CDR2 YYEEEE. The CDR3 has 14 residues. The CDR3 nucleotides read TGTGCCAGCAGCCCTGACAACTCTGGAGAGACCCAGTACTTC. It codes for CASSPDNSGETQYF.

V gene TRBV5-1 combines with J gene TRBJ2-1; 13 bases map to TRBD2. V was clipped by 6 bases and J by 8 bases; unmatched bases: 5. The germline V gene has CDR1 SGHRS and CDR2 YFSETQ. The CDR3 is 14 amino acids. CDR3 DNA: TGCGCCAGCATGGGACTAGCGGGGTTCGATGAGCAGTTCTTC. Translating it yields CASMGLAGFDEQFF.

V usage is TRBV29-1 and J usage is TRBJ2-7, with 8 bases lining up with TRBD2. The CDR3 has 13 residues. V trimming: 7 bases; J trimming: 1 base; junction bases outside the gene matches: 6. Germline-derived CDR1 and CDR2 are SQVTM and ANQGSEA. The CDR3 region is CSAGAGESYEQYF. The CDR3 DNA sequence: TGCAGCGCAGGAGCGGGAGAGTCCTACGAGCAGTACTTC.

The chain carries TRBV3-1 and TRBJ2-5; D gene uncertain. Germline CDR1 LGHDT, CDR2 YNNKEL (reference sequence). The CDR3 spans 13 residues. Trimming left V 7 bases short and J 1 base short, with 10 bases between. The CDR3 DNA follows: TGTGCCAGCACCCCAATTAGCCAAGAGACCCAGTACTTC. Translation: CASTPISQETQYF.

This sequence joins TRBV5-1 and TRBJ2-1, with 7 nucleotides matching TRBD1. This CDR3 is 14 amino acids long. V shed 4 bases, J shed 9 bases, and the junction held 10 bases outside the gene matches. Germline V gene sequence: CDR1 SGHRS, CDR2 YFSETQ. This CDR3 is CASSGIDRVGEQFF. The CDR3 nucleotides are TGCGCCAGCAGCGGCATAGACAGGGTAGGTGAGCAGTTCTTC.

This clonotype came up many times. The V gene is TRBV12-3 or TRBV12-4, the J gene TRBJ1-1, with 7 bases fitting TRBD1. Trimming took 4 bases from V and 3 from J; bases not matched to a gene: 8. This CDR3 comprises 15 residues. In DNA, the CDR3 is TGTGCCAGCAGTTCCCGACAGGGCTTTTACACTGAAGCTTTCTTT. This codes for CASSSRQGFYTEAFF.

Concerning this clonotype itself: At one end, the junction sequence differs from germline, possibly due to a read error. The V and J genes are TRBV5-6 and TRBJ2-1; no reliable D call. This CDR3 spans 17 amino acids. CDR1 and CDR2 from the germline V gene are SGHDT and YYEEEE. The CDR3 region is CASWIYGRHGSCNEQFF. The CDR3 DNA reads TGTGCCAGCTGGATATACGGGCGGCATGGCTCCTGCAATGAGCAGTTCTTC. Using reference TRBV5-6 and TRBJ2-1 for the parts outside the CDR3, the full variable domain is DAGVTQSPTHLIKTRGQQVTLRCSPKSGHDTVSWYQQALGQGPQFIFQYYEEEERQRGNFPDRFSGHQFPNYSSELNVNALLLGDSALYLCASWIYGRHGSCNEQFFGPGTRLTVL.

This clonotype came up a few times. This chain connects TRBV12-3 or TRBV12-4 to TRBJ2-1; D possibly corresponds to TRBD2 (5 bases). V was pared by 5 bases and J by 9 bases, with 14 bases between. The CDR3 length is 13 residues. The DNA of the CDR3 is TGTGCCAGCAGTCTTACCACGAGCGGTGAGCAGTTCTTC. This sequence encodes CASSLTTSGEQFF.

This clonotype was observed a handful of times. The chain is built from TRBV12-3 or TRBV12-4 and TRBJ2-7, with D possibly being TRBD1 (6 bases). This CDR3 has 14 residues. V lost 4 bases and J 3 bases, leaving 13 bases between the germline ends. DNA of the CDR3: TGTGCCAGCAGTTCAGGGGCTTACGACTACGAGCAGTACTTC. Translation: CASSSGAYDYEQYF.

The CDR3 spells CASSSSRAFETQYF. The CDR3, as DNA: TGTGCCAGCAGTTCCTCCCGGGCCTTTGAGACCCAGTACTTC. The chain combines TRBV6-5 with TRBJ2-5; no definite D call. The CDR3 is made up of 14 amino acids. Germline values: CDR1 MNHEY, CDR2 SVGAGI. V lost 4 bases to trimming and J lost 5 bases, with 14 bases between them.

This clonotype was detected only a few times. The chain carries TRBV6-1 and TRBJ2-5; D uncertain. Germline CDR1 MNHNS, CDR2 SASEGT. V shed 5 bases and J shed 9 bases, with 19 bases lying between them. The CDR3 consists of 14 residues. Here the CDR3 DNA reads TGTGCCAGCAGTCGAGACTTCGGTGGGGTCGCCCAGTACTTC. Translated, it gives CASSRDFGGVAQYF.

This chain's CDR3 is CASRATGILSLGANVLTF. The DNA of the CDR3 is TGTGCCAGCAGAGCGACAGGGATCCTTTCACTGGGGGCCAACGTCCTGACTTTC. V usage is TRBV6-2 or TRBV6-3 and J usage is TRBJ2-6; TRBD1 aligns across 7 bases. The junction had 15 bases not matched to a gene; V was cut back by 6 bases and J by 4 bases. The CDR3 totals 18 residues. CDR1 is MNHEY and CDR2 is SVGEGT in the germline V gene.

The chain joins TRBV15 to TRBJ1-1, with no clear D. The CDR3 consists of 13 residues. Germline CDR1 LNHNV, CDR2 YYDKDF (reference sequence). V was cut by 3 bases and J by 5 bases, with 10 bases left in between. CDR3 DNA sequence: TGTGCCACCAGCAGTTTCAGGATAACTGAAGCTTTCTTT. This codes for CATSSFRITEAFF.

The rearrangement joins TRBV5-1 to TRBJ2-2; TRBD1 aligns across 8 bases. The CDR3 covers 17 residues. The ends lost 0 bases at V and 3 bases at J; junction bases unmatched: 7. Germline V gene sequence: CDR1 SGHRS, CDR2 YFSETQ. For the CDR3, the DNA is TGCGCCAGCAGCTTGGCCGGACAGGGTCGCGACACCGGGGAGCTGTTTTTT. Translated, it gives CASSLAGQGRDTGELFF.

There are a few counts of this clonotype. The rearrangement joins TRBV20-1 to TRBJ2-2; the match to TRBD1 covers 8 bases. V was pared by 6 bases and J by 7 bases, with 7 bases of the junction left unmatched. Germline V CDR1 and CDR2: DFQATT, SNEGSKA (reference sequence). The CDR3 spans 13 residues. In DNA form, the CDR3 reads TGCAGTGCCCCAGGGGGCTCGGTCGGGGAGCTGTTTTTT. Protein sequence: CSAPGGSVGELFF.

This chain connects TRBV18 to TRBJ2-5; 7 bases agree with TRBD1. This CDR3 contains 14 residues. The germline gives CDR1 KGHSH, CDR2 LQKENI. With V trimmed by 4 bases and J by 2 bases, 4 bases remained unmatched. The CDR3 protein is CASSLGQKQETQYF. The CDR3, as DNA: TGTGCCAGCTCACTGGGACAGAAACAAGAGACCCAGTACTTC.

This clonotype was detected only a few times. The chain is built from TRBV15 and TRBJ2-7; possible D gene TRBD2, 6 bases. With 5 bases removed from V and 3 bases from J, the gap between germline ends came to 14 bases. CDR1 is LNHNV and CDR2 is YYDKDF in the germline V gene (reference sequence). The CDR3 spans 14 residues. CDR3 sequence: CATSGGTVVYEQYF. CDR3 nucleotide sequence: TGTGCCACCAGCGGGGGGACCGTGGTCTACGAGCAGTACTTC. Based on the CDR3 plus reference TRBV15 and TRBJ2-7, the full variable domain is DAMVIQNPRYQVTQFGKPVTLSCSQTLNHNVMYWYQQKSSQAPKLLFHYYDKDFNNEADTPDNFQSRRPNTSFCFLDIRSPGLGDTAMYLCATSGGTVVYEQYFGPGTRLTVT.

The chain uses TRBV7-6 and TRBJ1-4; possibly TRBD1 for D (5 bases). Trimming cost V 4 bases and J 8 bases, with 14 bases left between them. The CDR3 length is 14 residues. Germline V CDR1 and CDR2: SGHVS, FNYEAQ. CDR3 sequence (DNA): TGTGCCAGCAGCTCTCCCAGGGTGGGGGAAAAACTGTTTTTT. This translates into CASSSPRVGEKLFF.

The J gene is TRBJ2-5, the V gene TRBV12-3 or TRBV12-4; 9 nucleotides agree with TRBD1. The V segment lost 1 base and the J segment 4 bases; nucleotides outside the gene matches: 7. The CDR3 sequence is 16 residues long. CDR3 nucleotide sequence: TGTGCCAGCAGTTTAGGGGGGACAGGGATGGTAGAGACCCAGTACTTC. Residues: CASSLGGTGMVETQYF.

This clonotype was seen more than once but under ten times. V usage is TRBV6-2 or TRBV6-3 and J usage is TRBJ2-2, with D perhaps matching TRBD2 (6 bases). V lost 6 bases to trimming and J lost 3 bases, with 14 bases between them. The CDR3 has 15 residues. Germline V CDR1 and CDR2: MNHEY, SVGEGT. The chain's CDR3 is CASRPAGSHTGELFF. DNA for the CDR3: TGTGCCAGCAGGCCGGCGGGGTCACACACCGGGGAGCTGTTTTTT.

Only a few counts were recorded for this clonotype. The chain carries TRBV20-1 and TRBJ1-5, with 8 bases that match TRBD1. The CDR3 spans 13 residues. Germline V gene sequence: CDR1 DFQATT, CDR2 SNEGSKA (reference sequence). The ends lost 4 bases at V and 6 bases at J; junction bases unmatched: 5. DNA of the CDR3: TGCAGTGCTACTGGACAGGGACGTCAGCCCCAGCATTTT. As protein: CSATGQGRQPQHF.

This rearrangement joins TRBV6-1 to TRBJ1-6, with D tentatively TRBD1 (5 bases). Trimming pared 8 bases from V and 7 bases from J, leaving 12 bases between. CDR1 MNHNS and CDR2 SASEGT come from the germline V gene. The CDR3 contains 13 residues. The CDR3: CASCARGNSPLHF. CDR3 in DNA: TGTGCCAGCTGCGCCCGGGGGAATTCACCCCTCCACTTT.

This clonotype was seen at least ten times. The rearrangement links TRBV20-1 to TRBJ1-6; possibly TRBD1 for D (6 bases). The CDR3 sequence is 15 residues long. Germline V gene sequence: CDR1 DFQATT, CDR2 SNEGSKA (reference sequence). Trimming removed 6 bases from V and 1 base from J, with 13 bases in between. The CDR3 is CSALRGGSYNSPLHF. DNA of the CDR3: TGCAGTGCCCTCCGAGGGGGATCCTATAATTCACCCCTCCACTTT.

This clonotype was found a few times. The CDR3 DNA follows: TGCGCCAGCAGCCCCGGGACTAGTCGTGATACGCAGTATTTT. It specifies CASSPGTSRDTQYF. The V gene is TRBV5-1, the J gene TRBJ2-3; TRBD2 aligns across 8 bases. This CDR3 has 14 residues. CDR1 and CDR2 from the germline V gene are SGHRS and YFSETQ. Unmatched junction bases numbered 7, after V lost 4 bases and J lost 6 bases. Combining the CDR3 with reference TRBV5-1 and TRBJ2-3 gives the whole variable domain KAGVTQTPRYLIKTRGQQVTLSCSPISGHRSVSWYQQTPGQGLQFLFEYFSETQRNKGNFPGRFSGRQFSNSRSEMNVSTLELGDSALYLCASSPGTSRDTQYFGPGTRLTVL.

The chain employs TRBV15 and TRBJ2-3, with TRBD1 identical over 7 bases. There are 16 residues in the CDR3. CDR1 and CDR2 from the germline V gene are LNHNV and YYDKDF (reference sequence). Trimming cost V 5 bases and J 6 bases; bases outside gene matches: 14. In nucleotides, the CDR3 is TGTGCCACCAGCGGTTTAGTAAGAGGGGACAGTGATACGCAGTATTTT. This translates into CATSGLVRGDSDTQYF.

This clonotype appeared a few times. The chain carries TRBV9 and TRBJ2-3; a possible D gene is TRBD2 (5 bases). Trimming left V 0 bases short and J 1 base short, with 15 bases between. The CDR3 has 17 residues. Per germline, CDR1 SGDLS and CDR2 YYNGEE. The CDR3 bases are TGTGCCAGCAGCGTAGGTCGTCGAAATAGCGGCACAGATACGCAGTATTTT. Translating gives CASSVGRRNSGTDTQYF.

There are a few counts of this clonotype. The CDR3 sequence: CASSYSNAEGQPQHF. The DNA for the CDR3 is TGTGCCAGCAGTTACTCGAATGCGGAGGGTCAGCCCCAGCATTTT. The chain links TRBV6-5 to TRBJ1-5, with D unclear. V lost 0 bases to trimming and J lost 6 bases, with 12 bases between them. Germline V gives CDR1 MNHEY, CDR2 SVGAGI. The CDR3 runs 15 residues.